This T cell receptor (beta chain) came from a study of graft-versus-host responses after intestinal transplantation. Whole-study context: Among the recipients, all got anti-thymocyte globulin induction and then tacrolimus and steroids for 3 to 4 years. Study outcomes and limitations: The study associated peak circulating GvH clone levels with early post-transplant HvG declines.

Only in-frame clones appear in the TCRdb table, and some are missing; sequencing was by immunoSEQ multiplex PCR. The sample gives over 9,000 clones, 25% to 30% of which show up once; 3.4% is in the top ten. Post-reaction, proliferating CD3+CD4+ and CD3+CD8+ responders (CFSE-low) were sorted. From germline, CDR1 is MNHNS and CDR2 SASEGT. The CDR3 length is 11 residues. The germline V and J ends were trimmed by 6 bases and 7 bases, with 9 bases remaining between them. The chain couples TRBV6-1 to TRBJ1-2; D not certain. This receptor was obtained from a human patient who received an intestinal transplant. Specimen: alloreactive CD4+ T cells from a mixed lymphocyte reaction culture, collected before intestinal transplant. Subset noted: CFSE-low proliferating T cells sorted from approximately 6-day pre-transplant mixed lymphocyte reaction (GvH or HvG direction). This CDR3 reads CASREGVGYTF. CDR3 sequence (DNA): TGTGCCAGCAGGGAGGGAGTTGGCTACACCTTC.